This section outlines one T cell receptor beta chain sequence together with its context. This sample was included in a study of Graves' ophthalmopathy and Graves' hyperthyroidism. RNA transcripts were the source from which TCR beta CDR3 regions were amplified. First-round RT-PCR relied on HTBI primers, and a second-round multiplex PCR came next. TCRdb re-called the multiplex PCR reads through MiXCR, storing one row per CDR3 protein. The sample lists a few hundred thousand distinct CDR3 sequences, less than 45% occurring once. The length of the CDR3 is 14 residues. After removal of 5 bases from V and 5 bases from J, the junction contained 9 bases not matched to a gene. From germline, CDR1 is SEHNR and CDR2 FQNEAQ (reference sequence).

The sample taken for sequencing was peripheral blood or thyroid tissue (not recorded which). The chain employs TRBV7-9 and TRBJ2-7; TRBD1 agrees at 7 bases. The sequence came from an adult man with Graves' hyperthyroidism. CDR3 sequence (DNA): TGTGCCAGCAGCAGGGGGACAGCTAACCACGAGCAGTACTTC. Its protein product is CASSRGTANHEQYF.